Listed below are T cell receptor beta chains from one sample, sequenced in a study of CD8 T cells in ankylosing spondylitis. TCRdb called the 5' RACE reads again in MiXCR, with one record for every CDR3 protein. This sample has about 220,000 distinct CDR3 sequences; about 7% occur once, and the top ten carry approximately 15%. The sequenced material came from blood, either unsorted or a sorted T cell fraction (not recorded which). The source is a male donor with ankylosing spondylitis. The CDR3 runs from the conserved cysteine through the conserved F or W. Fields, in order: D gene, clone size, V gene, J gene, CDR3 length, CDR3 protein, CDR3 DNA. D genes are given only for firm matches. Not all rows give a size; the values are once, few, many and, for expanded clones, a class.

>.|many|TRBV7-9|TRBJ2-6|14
CASSLNWGANVLTF
TGTGCCAGCAGCTTAAACTGGGGGGCCAACGTCCTGACTTTC
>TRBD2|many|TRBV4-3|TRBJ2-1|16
CASSQGTSSTYNEQFF
TGCGCCAGCAGCCAAGGGACTAGTTCTACCTACAATGAGCAGTTCTTC
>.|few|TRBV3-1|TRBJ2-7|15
CASSQGPGHIYEQYF
TGTGCCAGCAGCCAAGGGCCGGGACACATCTACGAGCAGTACTTC
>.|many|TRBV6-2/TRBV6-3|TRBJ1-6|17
CASSRLSGTKDNSPLHF
TGTGCCAGCAGTAGGCTATCCGGGACAAAGGATAATTCACCCCTCCACTTT
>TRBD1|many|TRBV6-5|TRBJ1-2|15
CASSLTGQDGDGYTF
TGTGCCAGCAGTTTGACCGGACAGGACGGCGACGGCTACACCTTC
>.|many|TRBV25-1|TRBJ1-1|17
CASSESWSGTEDTEAFF
TGTGCCAGCAGTGAATCCTGGAGTGGAACGGAGGACACTGAAGCTTTCTTT
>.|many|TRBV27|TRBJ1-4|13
CASSLIGFEKLFF
TGTGCCAGCAGTTTAATTGGGTTTGAAAAACTGTTTTTT
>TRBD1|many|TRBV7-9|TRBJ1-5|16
CASSFQQGTGNQPQHF
TGTGCCAGCAGCTTCCAACAGGGGACGGGCAATCAGCCCCAGCATTTT
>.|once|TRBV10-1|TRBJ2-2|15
CASSRIRGDTGELFF
TGCGCCAGCAGCCGCATACGGGGCGACACCGGGGAGCTGTTTTTT
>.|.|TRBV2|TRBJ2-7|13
CASSEGLRYEQYF
TGTGCCAGCAGTGAGGGACTTCGCTACGAGCAGTACTTC
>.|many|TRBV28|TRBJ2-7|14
CASSYLALKYEQYF
TGTGCCAGCAGTTATCTAGCGTTAAAGTACGAGCAGTACTTC
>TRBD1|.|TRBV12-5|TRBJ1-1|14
CASARTGVNTEAFF
TGTGCTAGTGCCCGGACAGGGGTAAATACTGAAGCTTTCTTT
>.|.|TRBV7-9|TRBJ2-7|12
CASRTGLGEQYF
TGTGCCAGCAGGACCGGATTGGGCGAGCAGTACTTC
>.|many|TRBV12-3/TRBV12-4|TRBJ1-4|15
CASSLAGTSNEKLFF
TGTGCCAGCAGCCTAGCCGGCACGTCTAATGAAAAACTGTTTTTT
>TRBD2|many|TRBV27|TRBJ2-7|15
CASSFGLAGPNEQYF
TGTGCCAGCAGTTTTGGGCTAGCGGGACCCAACGAGCAGTACTTC
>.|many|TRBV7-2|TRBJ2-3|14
CASSSIGPPDTQYF
TGTGCCAGCAGCTCTATCGGGCCCCCAGATACGCAGTATTTT
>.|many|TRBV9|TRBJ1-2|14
CASSVEETGYGYTF
TGTGCCAGCAGCGTCGAGGAGACGGGATATGGCTACACCTTC
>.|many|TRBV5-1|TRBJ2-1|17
CASSLAGRVSSYNEQFF
TGCGCCAGCAGCTTGGCCGGGCGGGTAAGCTCCTACAATGAGCAGTTCTTC
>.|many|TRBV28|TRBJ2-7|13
CASTYTLNYEQYF
TGTGCCAGCACCTATACCCTAAATTACGAGCAGTACTTC
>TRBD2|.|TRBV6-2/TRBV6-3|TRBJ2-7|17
CASTFDPGTSGSYEQYF
TGTGCCAGCACCTTCGACCCCGGGACTAGCGGCTCCTACGAGCAGTACTTC
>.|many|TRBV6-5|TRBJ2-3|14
CASSYASLTDTQYF
TGTGCCAGCAGTTACGCCAGTCTCACAGATACGCAGTATTTT
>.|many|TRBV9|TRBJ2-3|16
CASSVASGGRTDTQYF
TGTGCCAGCAGCGTAGCTTCAGGGGGGCGGACAGATACGCAGTATTTT
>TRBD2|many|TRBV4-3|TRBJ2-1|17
CASSTGTSGISYNEQFF
TGCGCCAGCAGCACGGGGACTAGCGGGATCAGCTACAATGAGCAGTTCTTC
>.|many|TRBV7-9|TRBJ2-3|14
CASSLRLSTDTQYF
TGTGCCAGCAGCTTAAGGCTGAGCACAGATACGCAGTATTTT
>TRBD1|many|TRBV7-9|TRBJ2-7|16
CASSSSGTGVAYEQYF
TGTGCCAGCAGCTCGTCCGGGACAGGGGTGGCCTACGAGCAGTACTTC
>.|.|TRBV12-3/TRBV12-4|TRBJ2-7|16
CASSLTVGLRVYEQYF
TGTGCCAGCAGTTTGACGGTTGGGCTCCGAGTCTACGAGCAGTACTTC
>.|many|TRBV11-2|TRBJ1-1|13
CASSLLGVTEAFF
TGTGCCAGCAGCTTGTTGGGGGTTACTGAAGCTTTCTTT
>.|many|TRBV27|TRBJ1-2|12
CASREGAGGYTF
TGTGCCAGCAGAGAAGGGGCGGGTGGCTACACCTTC
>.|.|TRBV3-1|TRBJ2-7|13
CASSPHGGYEQYF
TGTGCCAGCAGCCCCCACGGGGGCTACGAGCAGTACTTC
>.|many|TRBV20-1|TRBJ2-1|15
CSASTGGTVRNEQFF
TGCAGTGCTTCAACCGGGGGTACCGTTAGGAATGAGCAGTTCTTC
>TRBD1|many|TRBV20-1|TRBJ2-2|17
CSARPLGQGVVTGELFF
TGCAGTGCTAGGCCTTTGGGACAGGGGGTTGTCACCGGGGAGCTGTTTTTT
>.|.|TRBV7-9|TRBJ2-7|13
CASSLALGDEQYF
TGTGCCAGCAGCTTAGCGCTAGGAGACGAGCAGTACTTC
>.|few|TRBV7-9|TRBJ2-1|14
CASSLDTGSNEQFF
TGTGCCAGCAGCCTTGACACAGGGTCGAATGAGCAGTTCTTC